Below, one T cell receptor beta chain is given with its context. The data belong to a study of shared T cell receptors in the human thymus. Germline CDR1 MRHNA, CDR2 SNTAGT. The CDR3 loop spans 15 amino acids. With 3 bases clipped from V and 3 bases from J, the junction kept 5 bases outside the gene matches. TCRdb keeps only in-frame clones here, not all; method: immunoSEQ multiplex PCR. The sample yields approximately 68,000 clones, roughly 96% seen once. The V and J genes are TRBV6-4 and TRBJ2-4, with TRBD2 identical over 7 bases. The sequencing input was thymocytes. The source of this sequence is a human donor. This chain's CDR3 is CASSERGEGKNIQYF. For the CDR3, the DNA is TGTGCCAGCAGTGAACGGGGGGAGGGCAAAAACATTCAGTACTTC.